A single sample is the source of the 7 T cell receptor beta chains below, sequenced in a study of Ad26.COV2.S vaccination and SARS-CoV-2 variants. Regarding treatment: some 20 received Ad26.COV2.S at low or high dose, single or two shots; about five received placebo; per-sample allocation not given. Collection of samples fell on day 63 after the first vaccine or placebo injection. Profiled with immunoSEQ multiplex PCR; TCRdb holds only in-frame clones, not every one. The table shows a few hundred thousand clones, with about nine tenths occurring only once. Sequenced material: peripheral blood, taken in a trial of Ad26.COV2.S vaccine versus placebo. The receptors shown here come from a person aged 18-60 years who received the Ad26.COV2.S COVID-19 vaccine or a placebo.

This chain uses TRBV30 with TRBJ1-3; D call uncertain. This CDR3 has 14 residues. Trimming stripped 0 bases from V and 2 bases from J, with 8 bases between. Germline V gene lookup returns CDR1 GTSNPN and CDR2 SVGIG (reference sequence). CDR3 sequence: CAWSVSRTGNTIYF. The CDR3 DNA follows: TGTGCCTGGAGTGTATCCAGGACTGGAAACACCATATATTTT.

The chain uses TRBV18 and TRBJ2-7, with D perhaps TRBD2 (6 bases). This CDR3 comprises 15 residues. The V gene lost 3 bases and the J gene lost 7 bases, with 19 bases spanning the gap. CDR1 and CDR2 from the germline V gene are KGHSH and LQKENI. The CDR3 DNA reads as TGTGCCAGCTCACCTACACAGGTTTCTAGCGAAGAGCAGTACTTC. Its protein is CASSPTQVSSEEQYF.

This clone was seen just once. The rearrangement uses TRBV6-2 or TRBV6-3 and TRBJ2-5, with D uncertain. CDR1 and CDR2 from the germline V gene are MNHEY and SVGEGT. V was trimmed by 5 bases and J by 4 bases, leaving 5 bases between them. The CDR3 has 11 amino acids. The CDR3 loop is CASSAGETQYF. In nucleotides, the CDR3 is TGTGCCAGCAGTGCCGGAGAGACCCAGTACTTC.

The chain combines TRBV5-6 with TRBJ2-5; weak D call: TRBD1 (6 bases). V was trimmed by 0 bases and J by 4 bases, leaving 16 bases between them. Germline V gives CDR1 SGHDT, CDR2 YYEEEE. The CDR3 extends over 16 amino acids. CDR3 sequence reads: CASSLVTGLSPETQYF. The CDR3 DNA follows: TGTGCCAGCAGCTTGGTGACAGGACTGTCCCCAGAGACCCAGTACTTC.

The chain uses TRBV7-3 and TRBJ2-7; possible D gene TRBD2, 6 bases. V gave up 1 base and J gave up 6 bases, with 10 bases separating them. This CDR3 has 13 residues. From germline, CDR1 is SGHTA and CDR2 FQGTGA. CDR3 sequence: CASSLKGGAEQYF. In DNA form, the CDR3 reads TGTGCCAGCAGCTTAAAGGGCGGGGCCGAGCAGTACTTC.

The chain combines TRBV28 with TRBJ2-6; possibly TRBD1 for D (5 bases). Germline V gives CDR1 MDHEN, CDR2 SYDVKM. The length of the CDR3 is 15 residues. With 5 bases removed from V and 2 bases from J, the gap between germline ends came to 10 bases. CDR3: CASSVLRAGANVLTF. CDR3 DNA: TGTGCCAGCAGTGTGCTCAGGGCTGGGGCCAACGTCCTGACTTTC.

V usage is TRBV11-2 and J usage is TRBJ2-2; D call uncertain. V lost 0 bases, J lost 6 bases, and 8 bases lay in between. CDR1 is SGHAT, CDR2 FQNNGV, per germline. This CDR3 comprises 14 residues. CDR3 loop: CASSLDWGPGELFF. The CDR3, as DNA: TGTGCCAGCAGCTTAGATTGGGGTCCCGGGGAGCTGTTTTTT.